The 7 T cell receptor beta chains listed next were all sequenced from one sample in a study of shared clonotypes between healthy human individuals. Naive-designated CD8 cells lacked CD45RO, were positively enriched for CCR7, and omitted terminally differentiated effector memory CD45RA+ cells. Sequencing used immunoSEQ multiplex PCR; TCRdb keeps in-frame clones, though not all of them. Seen here are about 2.1 million clones, roughly 95% observed once, and the top ten hold around 1.8%. The specimen sequenced was naive CD8+ T cells from PBMCs. The receptor source for this set is a man aged 18 to 30 in good health. Some clones in this sample may be carry-over from other donors' samples.

This chain links TRBV27 with TRBJ2-1; 7 bases align to TRBD2. CDR3 length equals 19 residues. Germline V lookup: CDR1 MNHEY, CDR2 SMNVEV (reference sequence). With V trimmed by 5 bases and J by 4 bases, 20 bases remained unmatched. This CDR3 is CASSRHPLFGRPPYNEQFF. The CDR3, as DNA: TGTGCCAGCAGTCGCCACCCCCTCTTCGGGAGGCCACCTTACAATGAGCAGTTCTTC.

The chain couples TRBV5-4 to TRBJ2-3; 7 bases line up with TRBD2. V trimming: 4 bases; J trimming: 4 bases; junction bases outside the gene matches: 9. This CDR3 is built from 15 residues. The V gene's germline CDR1 is SGHNT and CDR2 YYREEE (reference sequence). For the CDR3, the DNA is TGTGCCAGCAGCCTGGGCAGCGGGGATGCAGATACGCAGTATTTT. As protein: CASSLGSGDADTQYF. Looking up the rest from reference TRBV5-4 and TRBJ2-3 gives the full variable domain: ETGVTQSPTHLIKTRGQQVTLRCSSQSGHNTVSWYQQALGQGPQFIFQYYREEENGRGNFPPRFSGLQFPNYSSELNVNALELDDSALYLCASSLGSGDADTQYFGPGTRLTVL.

This chain uses TRBV7-9 with TRBJ2-7; D is perhaps TRBD1 (5 bases). Trimming took 2 bases from V and 5 from J, leaving 13 bases between them. In germline, CDR1 is SEHNR, CDR2 FQNEAQ (reference sequence). The CDR3 consists of 14 residues. The CDR3 DNA sequence: TGTGCCAGCAGCTTACCGGCAGGGTCCAACGAGCAGTACTTC. This sequence encodes CASSLPAGSNEQYF. The full variable domain, its missing parts supplied by reference TRBV7-9 and TRBJ2-7, is DTGVSQNPRHKITKRGQNVTFRCDPISEHNRLYWYRQTLGQGPEFLTYFQNEAQLEKSRLLSDRFSAERPKGSFSTLEIQRTEQGDSAMYLCASSLPAGSNEQYFGPGTRLTVT.

V is TRBV19 and J is TRBJ2-3, with 10 bases fitting TRBD2. Trimming removed 5 bases from V and 7 bases from J; junction bases left unmatched: 9. The CDR3 spans 15 residues. Germline V gene data show CDR1 as LNHDA and CDR2 as SQIVND (reference sequence). The CDR3 DNA reads TGTGCCAGTAGTCTCTTAGCGGGAGGTTACCATACGCAGTATTTT. Protein product: CASSLLAGGYHTQYF.

This clone was seen a few times. The chain uses TRBV16 and TRBJ1-5; D uncertain. V lost 2 bases, J lost 1 base, and 12 bases lay in between. Per germline, CDR1 KGHSY and CDR2 FQNENV. This CDR3 is 16 amino acids long. The CDR3 loop reads CASSQASGMSNQPQHF. CDR3 nucleotide sequence: TGTGCCAGCAGCCAAGCATCGGGGATGAGCAATCAGCCCCAGCATTTT.

This clone was counted a single time. The chain carries TRBV4-1 and TRBJ1-2, with TRBD1 matching 9 bases. This CDR3 contains 19 residues. Germline-derived CDR1 and CDR2 are MGHRA and YSYEKL. V gave up 1 base and J gave up 0 bases; unmatched junction bases: 12. CDR3 coding DNA: TGCGCCAGCAGCCAAGGGTGGGGGGACAGGGCCTATACTAACTATGGCTACACCTTC. Its translation: CASSQGWGDRAYTNYGYTF.

This clone was seen once. The chain couples TRBV28 to TRBJ1-6; D not certain. This CDR3 region has 15 residues. V lost 1 base to trimming and J lost 9 bases, with 13 bases between them. The germline CDR1 and CDR2 sequences are MDHEN and SYDVKM. The CDR3 DNA reads TGTGCCAGCAGTTTATTAGGGTCACTGACTTCACCCCTCCACTTT. This gives the protein CASSLLGSLTSPLHF.